Described below is a single T cell receptor (beta chain) sequence and its context. Its antigen is unknown. The sample is drawn from a study of vaccination and CD4 T cells after COVID-19. About the study: Overlapping peptides covering the spike proteins of SARS-CoV-2, HCoV-NL63, HCoV-OC43 and HCoV-229E were added to stimulate cells.

Described treatment: roughly 10-day PBMC culture with coronavirus spike peptide pools or control peptides (ViraFEST assay). V dropped 2 bases and J dropped 0 bases, with 18 bases sitting between them. From germline, CDR1 is SGHAT and CDR2 FQNNGV. The CDR3 covers 18 residues. An Oncomine TCR Beta short-read assay was used to sequence the DNA from cultured CD4+ T cells. TCRdb re-analysed the PCR reads in MiXCR, keeping a single row per CDR3 protein. This sample has roughly 3,200 distinct CDR3 sequences, with 80% found just once. This chain connects TRBV11-2 to TRBJ2-3, with D possibly matching TRBD1 (5 bases). Input material: CD4+ T cells from blood, cultured in vitro. This TCR derives from a human donor who had recovered from COVID-19. The CDR3 nucleotides are TGTGCCAGCAGCTTACTACATACAGGCGCGCCTAGCACAGATACGCAGTATTTT. This sequence encodes CASSLLHTGAPSTDTQYF.